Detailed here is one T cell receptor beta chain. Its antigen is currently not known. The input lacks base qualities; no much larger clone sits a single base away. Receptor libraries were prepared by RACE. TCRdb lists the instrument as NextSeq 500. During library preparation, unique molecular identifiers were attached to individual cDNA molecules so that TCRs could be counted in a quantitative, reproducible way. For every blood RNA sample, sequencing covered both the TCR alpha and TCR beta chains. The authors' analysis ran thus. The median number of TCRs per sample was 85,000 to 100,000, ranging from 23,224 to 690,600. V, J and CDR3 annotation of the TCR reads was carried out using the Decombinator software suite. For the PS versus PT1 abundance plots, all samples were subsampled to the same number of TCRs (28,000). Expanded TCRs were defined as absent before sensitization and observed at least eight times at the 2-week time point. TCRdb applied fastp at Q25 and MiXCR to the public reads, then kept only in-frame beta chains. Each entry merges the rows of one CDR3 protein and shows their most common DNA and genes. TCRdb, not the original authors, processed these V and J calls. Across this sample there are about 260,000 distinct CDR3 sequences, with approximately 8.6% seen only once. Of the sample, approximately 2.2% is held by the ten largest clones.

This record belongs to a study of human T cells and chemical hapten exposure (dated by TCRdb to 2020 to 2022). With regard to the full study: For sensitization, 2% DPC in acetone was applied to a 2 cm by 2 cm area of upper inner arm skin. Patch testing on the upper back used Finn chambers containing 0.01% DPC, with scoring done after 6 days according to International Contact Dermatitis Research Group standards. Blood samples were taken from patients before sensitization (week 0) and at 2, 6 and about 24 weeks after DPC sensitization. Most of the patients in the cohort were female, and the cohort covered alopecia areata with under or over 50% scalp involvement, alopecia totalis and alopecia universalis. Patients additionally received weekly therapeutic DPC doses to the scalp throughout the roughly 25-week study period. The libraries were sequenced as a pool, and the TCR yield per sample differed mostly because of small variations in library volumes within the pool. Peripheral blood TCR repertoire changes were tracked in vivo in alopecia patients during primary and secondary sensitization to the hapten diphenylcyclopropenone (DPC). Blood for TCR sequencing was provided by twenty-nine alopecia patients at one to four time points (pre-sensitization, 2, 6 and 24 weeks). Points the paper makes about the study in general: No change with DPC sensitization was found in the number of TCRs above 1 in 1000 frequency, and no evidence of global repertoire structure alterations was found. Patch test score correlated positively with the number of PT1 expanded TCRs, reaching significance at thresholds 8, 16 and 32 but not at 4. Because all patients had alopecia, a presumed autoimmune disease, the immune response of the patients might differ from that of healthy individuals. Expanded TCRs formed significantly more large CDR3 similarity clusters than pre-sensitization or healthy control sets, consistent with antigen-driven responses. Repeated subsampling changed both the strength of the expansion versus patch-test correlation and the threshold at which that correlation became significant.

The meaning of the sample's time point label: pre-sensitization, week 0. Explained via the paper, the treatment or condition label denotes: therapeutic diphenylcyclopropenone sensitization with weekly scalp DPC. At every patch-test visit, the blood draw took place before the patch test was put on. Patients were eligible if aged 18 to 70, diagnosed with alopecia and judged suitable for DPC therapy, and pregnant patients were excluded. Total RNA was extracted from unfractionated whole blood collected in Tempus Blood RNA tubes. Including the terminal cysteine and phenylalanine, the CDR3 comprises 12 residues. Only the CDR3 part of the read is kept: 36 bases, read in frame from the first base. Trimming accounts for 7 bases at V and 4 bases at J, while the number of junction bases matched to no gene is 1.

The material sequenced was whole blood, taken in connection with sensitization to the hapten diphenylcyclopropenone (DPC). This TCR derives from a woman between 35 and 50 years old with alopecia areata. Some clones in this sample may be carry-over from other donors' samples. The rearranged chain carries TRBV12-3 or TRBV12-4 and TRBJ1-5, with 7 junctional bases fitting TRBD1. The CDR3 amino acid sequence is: CASMDRNQPQHF. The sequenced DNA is TGTGCCAGCATGGACAGGAATCAGCCCCAGCATTTT.